The source of this T cell receptor (beta chain) is a study of persistence of HIV-infected CD4 T cells (dated by TCRdb to 2020 to 2021). About the study as a whole: Suppressive ART had been received by participants for a median of 8 years. Peripheral blood samples of up to about 180 mL were taken at multiple time points, with the exception of a couple of participants who underwent leukapheresis at a single time point. Anti-CD3/anti-CD28 stimulation activated a higher proportion of cells, with a lower memory fraction, than antigen stimulation. CMV- and HIV-1 Gag-responding CD4+ T cells were isolated from ART-treated individuals so that antigen-driven clonal expansion of HIV-1-infected cells could be examined. TCRbeta sequencing assessed the clonality of all cells in each sorted population, while proviral sequencing assessed the clonality of infected cells. Cross-participant TCR cluster analysis included 8 or 9 participants for CMV and more than five participants for Gag. On the study overall, not on this receptor specifically: Only a small number of individuals took part in the study, and only a limited range of antigens was tested. Significantly lower TCRbeta richness was observed in CMV- and Gag-responding cells than in anti-CD3/anti-CD28-responding cells, and higher oligoclonality was observed in CMV-responding cells than in CD3/CD28-stimulated and Gag-responding cells. Enrichment of degenerate expanded CDR3beta sequences was found in antigen-responding cells, suggesting convergent selection of CD4+ responses to CMV and Gag. Because the TCR analyses were done in bulk, restricting them to just the rare CMV-responding cells that actually carried HIV-1 proviruses was not possible. Within the same sorted populations, how oligoclonal the TCRs were correlated with how oligoclonal the proviruses were.

This sample's treatment or condition label indicates: suppressive antiretroviral therapy. Cells were stimulated with anti-CD3/anti-CD28 magnetic beads as a nonspecific positive control representing the CD4+ T cell repertoire. CD4+ T cells that responded were sorted based on upregulation of both CD40 ligand and CD69. Participants were HIV-1-infected adults who started suppressive ART during chronic infection. Participants had undetectable plasma HIV-1 RNA below 50 copies/mL for at least 4 years. To be included, a participant needed positive CMV serology and a CD4+ T cell count above 400 cells/uL. Before stimulation, PBMCs were isolated using density centrifugation and depleted of CD8+ T cells. Stimulation of CD8-depleted PBMCs was carried out for approximately 17 hours with anti-CD28/CD49d costimulation, CD40-blocking antibody and enfuvirtide, to prevent new infections. Cell sorting was done on a Beckman Coulter MoFlo Legacy or XDP sorter, and dead cells were excluded with propidium iodide. For samples with more than one million cells, genomic DNA was extracted with the QIAamp DNA Mini Kit, and for all other samples the Quick-DNA Microprep Kit was used.

The germline V and J ends show losses of 3 bases and 1 base respectively, and no gene match explains 16 bases of the junction. Sequences SGHRS (CDR1) and YFSETQ (CDR2) are obtained from the germline V gene. CDR3 length: 19 amino acids, cysteine to phenylalanine. Only CDR3 DNA is held: 57 bases, read in frame from base 1. A word on this clone: Its recognized antigen is unknown. Base qualities are missing; no much larger clone stands one base away.

TCRbeta repertoires were sequenced from genomic DNA with the immunoSEQ hsTCRB assay version 4 in survey mode. For TCRbeta sequencing, genomic DNA was diluted to approximately 9 ng/uL, with up to about 1 ug used per sample. The original pipeline was this. ImmunoSeq Analyzer 3.0 was used for analysis of TCRbeta data, and diversity was computed on productive nucleotide rearrangements. Using the Immunarch R package, the improved Chao index served to estimate lower-bound TCR diversity and the Gini coefficient served to estimate clonality. Different nucleotide rearrangements encoding the same CDR3beta amino acid sequence were counted as distinct clonotypes. Differential abundance analysis identified TCRbeta sequences significantly enriched in antigen-responding cells relative to anti-CD3/anti-CD28-activated cells. Using predicted peptide-MHC specificity as the basis, GLIPH2 grouped TCRs into clusters, both for each participant individually and for the merged data sets that combined participants. TCRdb limited this immuneACCESS table to in-frame rearrangements with V and J called. A share of clones is missing; checked studies link under half to unresolved V genes, and the rest is unexplained. V and J calls and clone size come straight from that table; D and trimming were deduced from the DNA. For this sample there are 40,000 to 55,000 clones; more than 80% appear just once. The ten largest clones add up to around 3.2% of the sample.

The rearrangement combines TRBV5-1 with TRBJ1-1; TRBD1 matches 9 bases in the middle. The sample was CD4+ T cells sorted from PBMCs after approximately 19-hour stimulation, taken from a patient who received antiretroviral therapy. Taken with the paper, the label for cell subset or site translates to: CD40L+CD69+ CD4 T cells responding to anti-CD3/anti-CD28 beads, representing the overall repertoire. This clonotype was sampled from an adult woman with HIV who was CMV-seropositive. The nucleotide sequence is TGCGCCAGCAGCTCCCGGATCGACAGGGGGGGTTCCCCGAACACTGAAGCTTTCTTT. Its amino acids are CASSSRIDRGGSPNTEAFF.